These 22 T cell receptor beta chains share one sample of origin, sequenced in a study of radiation and T cells in renal cell carcinoma. The repertoire was sequenced with immunoSEQ multiplex PCR; TCRdb's copy has only in-frame clones and lacks some. The data contain more than 140,000 clones, 83% of them singletons. Stated time point: baseline pretreatment blood. This sample's treatment: 15 Gy SBRT to primary tumor, nephrectomy 4 weeks later. The sequenced sample was blood, obtained from a patient whose treatment included radiotherapy and nephrectomy. The receptors originated from a woman aged 50 to 60 with renal cell carcinoma.

Only a few counts were recorded for this clone. The chain recombines TRBV7-9 with TRBJ2-7, with a weak D call TRBD1 (5 bases). Germline V gene data show CDR1 as SEHNR and CDR2 as FQNEAQ (reference sequence). The length of the CDR3 is 14 residues. V dropped 6 bases and J dropped 5 bases, with 17 bases sitting between them. This CDR3 is CASRYDRSSHEQYF. CDR3 nucleotide sequence: TGTGCCAGCAGATACGACAGAAGTTCCCACGAGCAGTACTTC.

This chain joins TRBV19 and TRBJ2-7, with TRBD1 matching over 8 bases. CDR3 length: 14 residues. V lost 4 bases, J lost 0 bases, and 2 bases stayed unmatched. In germline, CDR1 is LNHDA, CDR2 SQIVND (reference sequence). The CDR3 nucleotides read TGTGCCAGTAGTAAGGACAGGGACTCCTACGAGCAGTACTTC. The encoded protein is CASSKDRDSYEQYF. Variable domain in full (rest from reference TRBV19 and TRBJ2-7): DGGITQSPKYLFRKEGQNVTLSCEQNLNHDAMYWYRQDPGQGLRLIYYSQIVNDFQKGDIAEGYSVSREKKESFPLTVTSAQKNPTAFYLCASSKDRDSYEQYFGPGTRLTVT.

This rearrangement joins TRBV6-1 to TRBJ1-1; D gene uncertain. V lost 6 bases and J 4 bases, leaving 12 bases between the germline ends. The germline gives CDR1 MNHNS, CDR2 SASEGT. The CDR3 is 13 residues long. The CDR3, as DNA: TGTGCCAGCAGGGCCCCGGACGGCACTGAAGCTTTCTTT. Its translation is CASRAPDGTEAFF.

For this clone: The sample contains more than one DNA sequence encoding this CDR3. The chain has TRBV6-6 and TRBJ1-2, with D tentatively TRBD1 (5 bases). CDR3 length: 13 amino acids. Germline values: CDR1 MNHNY, CDR2 SVGAGI (reference sequence). The V end lost 2 bases, the J end lost 2 bases, and 6 bases lay between the germline ends. CDR3 residues: CASSYGANYGYTF. The CDR3 DNA is TGTGCCAGCAGTTACGGGGCCAACTATGGCTACACCTTC.

The chain couples TRBV7-2 to TRBJ1-2; D gene unclear. This CDR3 spans 15 amino acids. Germline assignment: CDR1 SGHTA and CDR2 FQGNSA. The germline V and J ends were trimmed by 1 base and 4 bases, with 13 bases remaining between them. The CDR3 sequence: CASSLGTSRGYGYTF. The CDR3 DNA sequence: TGTGCCAGCAGCTTAGGAACGAGTCGGGGCTATGGCTACACCTTC.

This chain uses TRBV4-1 with TRBJ1-4; D possibly corresponds to TRBD1 (6 bases). The CDR3 sequence is 15 residues long. The V gene's germline CDR1 is MGHRA and CDR2 YSYEKL. Between the trimmed V and J ends, which lost 0 bases and 7 bases, there was a span of 12 bases. The CDR3 nucleotides are TGCGCCAGCAGCCAAGACGGGGGGCAAGGTGAAAAACTGTTTTTT. Its protein is CASSQDGGQGEKLFF.

This rearrangement joins TRBV5-1 to TRBJ2-3; D gene ambiguous. V lost 6 bases to trimming and J lost 0 bases, with 8 bases between them. The length of the CDR3 is 13 residues. CDR1 is SGHRS and CDR2 is YFSETQ in the germline V gene. The CDR3 region has the DNA TGCGCCAGCACCAATCCTAGCACAGATACGCAGTATTTT. It encodes CASTNPSTDTQYF.

This rearrangement joins TRBV9 to TRBJ1-2, with a possible D match to TRBD1 (5 bases). The ends were cut back, 0 bases at V and 2 bases at J, with 11 bases in the middle. The length of the CDR3 is 15 residues. Germline lookup yields CDR1 SGDLS and CDR2 YYNGEE. The CDR3: CASSVGQGRNYGYTF. The DNA of the CDR3 is TGTGCCAGCAGCGTAGGGCAGGGCCGGAACTATGGCTACACCTTC.

This sequence joins TRBV6-5 and TRBJ1-6, with TRBD1 matching 8 bases. The CDR3 is 12 residues long. The trim removed 8 bases at V and 9 bases at J, leaving 3 bases unmatched. From germline, CDR1 is MNHEY and CDR2 SVGAGI. The CDR3 protein is CASFTGGSPLHF. The CDR3 DNA follows: TGTGCCAGCTTCACAGGGGGTTCACCCCTCCACTTT.

This chain connects TRBV6-5 to TRBJ2-7; possibly TRBD1 for D (6 bases). Per the germline V gene, CDR1 is MNHEY and CDR2 is SVGAGI. CDR3 size: 16 residues. Deletions cut 0 bases from V and 1 base from J, with 13 bases between. The CDR3, as DNA: TGTGCCAGCAGTTACTCGAGGGACACGGCATCCTACGAGCAGTACTTC. Amino acid sequence: CASSYSRDTASYEQYF.

V and J are TRBV28 and TRBJ1-1; D uncertain. Germline-derived CDR1 and CDR2 are MDHEN and SYDVKM. V was pared by 6 bases and J by 1 base, with 12 bases between. This CDR3 is 14 amino acids long. The CDR3 loop reads CASSRPAQNTEAFF. CDR3 sequence (DNA): TGTGCCAGCAGCCGCCCCGCACAGAACACTGAAGCTTTCTTT.

The rearrangement links TRBV7-8 to TRBJ1-5, with TRBD1 as a possible D gene (5 bases). The V end was cut by 4 bases, the J end by 5 bases, with 9 bases between. Germline V lookup: CDR1 SGHVS, CDR2 FQNEAQ. The CDR3 totals 13 residues. In nucleotides, the CDR3 is TGTGCCAGCAGCTCTCAGGGTTATCAGCCCCAGCATTTT. Translating it yields CASSSQGYQPQHF.

The chain has TRBV19 and TRBJ1-1; 9 nucleotides agree with TRBD1. CDR1 is LNHDA, CDR2 SQIVND, per germline (reference sequence). The CDR3 is 14 amino acids. V shed 6 bases, J shed 0 bases, and the junction held 2 bases outside the gene matches. This CDR3 is CASSRDRVNTEAFF. The CDR3 region has the DNA TGTGCCAGTAGCCGGGACAGGGTGAACACTGAAGCTTTCTTT.

The V call is TRBV15, the J call TRBJ2-7; TRBD1 agrees at 8 bases. V trimming: 5 bases; J trimming: 2 bases; junction bases outside the gene matches: 8. Germline CDR1 is LNHNV and CDR2 is YYDKDF (reference sequence). This CDR3 has 15 amino acids. CDR3 coding DNA: TGTGCCACCAGCTCCGGACAGGGCCCTCCCTACGAGCAGTACTTC. Amino acid sequence: CATSSGQGPPYEQYF.

This clone showed up just once. The chain recombines TRBV28 with TRBJ1-2; D is uncertain. Germline V gives CDR1 MDHEN, CDR2 SYDVKM. The CDR3 sequence is 15 residues long. Trimming removed 1 base from V and 4 bases from J, with 13 bases in between. The CDR3 loop reads CASSLFGRSSYGYTF. DNA of the CDR3: TGTGCCAGCAGTTTATTTGGCAGATCGAGCTATGGCTACACCTTC.

The DNA of the CDR3 is TGTGCCAGCAGCTTACGTGGGGAGGGGAACATTCAGTACTTC. Protein product: CASSLRGEGNIQYF. The rearrangement joins TRBV5-6 to TRBJ2-4; 7 bases agree with TRBD2. The V gene's germline CDR1 is SGHDT and CDR2 YYEEEE. Losses at the gene ends were 2 bases for V and 7 bases for J; bases not matched to a gene: 6. This CDR3 has 14 residues.

V usage is TRBV5-1 and J usage is TRBJ2-6; 7 nucleotides agree with TRBD1. The CDR3 sequence is 19 residues long. Looked up from germline, CDR1 is SGHRS and CDR2 is YFSETQ. The V and J ends lost 4 bases and 5 bases, in that order; junction bases with no gene match: 18. The CDR3 bases are TGCGCCAGCAGCCCGGACGTAGGACAGGATATCCCCTGGGCCAACGTCCTGACTTTC. Protein: CASSPDVGQDIPWANVLTF.

This chain uses TRBV5-1 with TRBJ2-3, with TRBD2 matching over 12 bases. The germline V gene encodes CDR1 SGHRS and CDR2 YFSETQ. There are 19 residues in the CDR3. The junction had 10 bases not matched to a gene; V was cut back by 0 bases and J by 2 bases. The CDR3 nucleotides read TGCGCCAGCAGCTTGGGCTGGGCTAGCGGGGGGGAATACACAGATACGCAGTATTTT. It yields the protein CASSLGWASGGEYTDTQYF.

Note on this clone: The identical CDR3 is also encoded by other nucleotide sequences in the sample. The chain links TRBV7-2 to TRBJ2-3; D not resolved. V lost 2 bases and J lost 3, with 6 bases in between. Germline CDR1 and CDR2: SGHTA and FQGNSA. There are 13 residues in the CDR3. As DNA, the CDR3 is TGTGCCAGCAGCTTAAGTCGAACAGATACGCAGTATTTT. It codes for CASSLSRTDTQYF.

The chain is built from TRBV9 and TRBJ1-4; 7 bases are shared with TRBD1. The CDR3 contains 15 residues. Germline V gene lookup returns CDR1 SGDLS and CDR2 YYNGEE. Losses at the gene ends were 3 bases for V and 6 bases for J; bases not matched to a gene: 8. The CDR3 coding sequence is TGTGCCAGCAGCGGTCGACAGGGTCCATATGAAAAACTGTTTTTT. This encodes CASSGRQGPYEKLFF.

V usage is TRBV18 and J usage is TRBJ1-1; a possible D gene is TRBD1 (5 bases). V was clipped by 2 bases and J by 6 bases, with 10 bases between them. CDR1 KGHSH and CDR2 LQKENI come from the germline V gene. CDR3 size: 13 residues. The CDR3 reads CASSPGGGSEAFF. CDR3 DNA: TGTGCCAGCTCACCAGGGGGGGGGTCTGAAGCTTTCTTT.

V is TRBV9 and J is TRBJ2-7; maybe TRBD2 (5 bases). There are 14 residues in the CDR3. The V and J ends lost 0 bases and 5 bases respectively, with 12 bases between them. Per germline, CDR1 SGDLS and CDR2 YYNGEE. Here the CDR3 reads CASSVEHGVDEQYF. The CDR3 nucleotides are TGTGCCAGCAGCGTAGAGCACGGGGTAGACGAGCAGTACTTC.